What follows describes a single T cell receptor beta chain. What antigen it recognizes has not been identified. No base qualities exist here, and no much larger clone lies one base off it. The entry originates in a study of identical twins (dated by TCRdb to the mid-2010s). Context from the whole study: TCR alpha and beta repertoires from monozygotic twins, unrelated adults of various ages and cord blood were deep-sequenced to test whether fetal clonotypes persist. To rule out contamination, replicate twin experiments were performed at different times with different library preparation protocols. What the study reported, not specific to this receptor: In beta out-of-frame sequences, excess twin sharing was weaker, because having fewer shared sequences lowered the signal-to-noise ratio. Out-of-frame TCR alpha sequences shared between twins showed an excess of low generation-probability sequences compared with coincidental sharing between unrelated individuals. Zero-insertion analyses could be partly confounded by invariant T cells such as MAIT and iNKT, although diverse VJ usage argued against such confounding for most clonotypes. Because the same donors could not be followed over many years, conclusions were based on cross-sectional statistical analysis. Fewer insertions were carried by abundant cord blood beta clonotypes, a similar but weaker trend appeared in young adult naive repertoires, and no such trend appeared in memory repertoires. In monozygotic twins, out-of-frame TCR alpha sharing was systematically underestimated by recombination models, although the models agreed with sharing between unrelated individuals.

Libraries were built with 5' RACE. The reads were generated on an Illumina HiSeq 2000. A universal primer binding site was added through template switching, and the final cDNA carried a unique molecular identifier so that TCR cDNA molecules could be counted accurately. Specific primers in the conserved constant-segment region were used to synthesize first-strand cDNA for the TCR alpha and beta chains. Each cDNA library was double barcoded, with a SMART-Mk sample barcode plus Illumina barcodes, to control for contamination. TruSeq adapter sequences and Illumina sample barcodes were added in two successive PCR steps. TCR alpha and beta cDNA libraries were sequenced on the Illumina HiSeq platform with custom primers. Concerning the study's data processing: MiGEC processed the raw reads to extract unique molecular identifiers, while MiXCR was used to determine the CDR3 positions. For each individual, recombination models were inferred using an EM algorithm with the repgenHMM and IGoR tools. The analysis of shared clonotypes was done with the tcR package in R, with sharing normalized by the product of cloneset sizes. Out-of-frame nonproductive sequences were analyzed to study raw recombination free of thymic and clonal selection effects. TCRdb reworked the public reads: Q25 trimming with fastp, MiXCR clone assembly, productive beta chains retained. CDR3 protein sequences are deduplicated, and each keeps its most common genes and DNA. The V and J calls come from TCRdb's annotation, not from the publication. The sample yields around 1.7 million distinct CDR3 sequences; around 29% were counted once. Less than 0.35% of the sample comes from the top ten.

Per the germline V gene (reference sequence), LGHDT is the CDR1 and YNNKEL is the CDR2. The CDR3 covers 17 residues, taking in both the cysteine and the phenylalanine. This entry keeps only the CDR3 DNA: 51 bases, framed from base 1. The germline ends are 15 bases apart after V is trimmed by 3 bases and J by 0 bases. Every donor was a healthy Caucasian. The chain is made from TRBV3-1 and TRBJ2-1; a confident D gene designation cannot be given. Sequencing was performed on cord blood. This clonotype was obtained from a newborn girl in good health. This receptor carries the CDR3 CASSQGPTASSYNEQFF. In nucleotides, the sequence is TGTGCCAGCAGCCAGGGCCCAACAGCTAGCTCCTACAATGAGCAGTTCTTC.